This T cell receptor (beta chain) was captured in a study of Graves' ophthalmopathy and Graves' hyperthyroidism. Researchers took RNA transcripts and amplified TCR beta CDR3 regions from them. An initial RT-PCR round employing HTBI primers preceded a second-round multiplex PCR. TCRdb redid the calling of the multiplex PCR reads with MiXCR, one entry per CDR3 protein. The sample has around 400,000 distinct CDR3 sequences; around 16% are singletons. What supplied the PBMCs was 10 ml of fresh peripheral blood. This clonotype has a count of ten or more. CDR1 is MGHDK and CDR2 is SYGVNS in the germline V gene. The CDR3 sequence is 14 residues long. The V end was cut by 0 bases, the J end by 2 bases, with 7 bases between.

Sequencing was carried out using peripheral blood. The chain joins TRBV25-1 to TRBJ2-5; tentatively, D is TRBD2 (5 bases). The clonotype comes from a woman younger than 35 with Graves' ophthalmopathy. The CDR3 here is CASSEYSGQETQYF. DNA for the CDR3: TGTGCCAGCAGTGAATATTCGGGACAAGAGACCCAGTACTTC.